The 7 T cell receptor beta chains below were found in one sample sequenced in a study of cytomegalovirus exposure and HLA in healthy donors. Both 60 Vbeta primers and 13 Jbeta primers went into the PCR. TCRdb keeps only in-frame clones here, not all; method: immunoSEQ multiplex PCR. The data show 130,000 or so clones, around 72% seen once. Material for sequencing was PBMCs. These receptors all come from a woman in her forties or fifties in good health and CMV-seropositive.

The J gene is TRBJ2-7, the V gene TRBV6-1, with D perhaps matching TRBD2 (5 bases). CDR1 is MNHNS, CDR2 SASEGT, per germline. Trimming stripped 2 bases from V and 7 bases from J, with 6 bases between. CDR3 length: 11 residues. The CDR3 nucleotides are TGTGCCAGCAGTGAACGGAGGGAGCAGTACTTC. Its protein is CASSERREQYF.

Comments on this clone: Relative to the germline gene, one junction end is altered; a read error may explain this. The chain recombines TRBV15 with TRBJ2-1; a weak D match, TRBD2 (6 bases). CDR3 size: 12 residues. CDR1 is LNHNV and CDR2 is YYDKDF in the germline V gene (reference sequence). CDR3 sequence: CATSRDWGRRVF. Here the CDR3 DNA reads TGTGCCACCAGCAGAGATTGGGGCAGGAGGGTCTTC.

The rearrangement uses TRBV6-1 and TRBJ2-7; 12 nucleotides line up with TRBD2. The length of the CDR3 is 13 residues. V lost 4 bases, J lost 6 bases, and 1 base stayed unmatched. Germline loops: CDR1 MNHNS, CDR2 SASEGT. For the CDR3, the DNA is TGTGCCAGCAGTGGACTAGCGGGGGTCGAGCAGTACTTC. It translates to CASSGLAGVEQYF.

The sample holds a few counts of this clone. The chain links TRBV14 to TRBJ2-7, with 8 bases matching TRBD2. This CDR3 has 18 amino acids. The germline gives CDR1 SGHDN, CDR2 FVKESK. V was pared by 2 bases and J by 0 bases, with 12 bases of the junction left unmatched. This chain's CDR3 is CASSQIDWRGASSYEQYF. In DNA, the CDR3 is TGTGCCAGCAGCCAAATAGATTGGCGGGGGGCAAGCTCCTACGAGCAGTACTTC.

The rearrangement joins TRBV5-1 to TRBJ2-7; maybe TRBD2 (7 bases). Trimming cost V 4 bases and J 7 bases, with 24 bases left between them. Germline assignment: CDR1 SGHRS and CDR2 YFSETQ. The CDR3 runs to 16 residues. CDR3 loop: CASSQIVGGPAWEQYF. In DNA form, the CDR3 reads TGCGCCAGCAGCCAAATAGTCGGGGGGCCCGCCTGGGAGCAGTACTTC.

The rearrangement joins TRBV7-2 to TRBJ1-3; 8 bases are a match to TRBD1. This CDR3 has 14 amino acids. The ends lost 5 bases at V and 4 bases at J; junction bases unmatched: 4. In germline, CDR1 is SGHTA, CDR2 FQGNSA. The CDR3 loop reads CASSRDRRGNTIYF. The CDR3 DNA follows: TGTGCCAGCAGCCGGGACAGGAGGGGAAACACCATATATTTT.

The chain is built from TRBV4-1 and TRBJ2-1, with 9 bases matching TRBD2. The CDR3 contains 15 residues. The germline V gene has CDR1 MGHRA and CDR2 YSYEKL. The J segment lost 7 bases and the V segment lost 4 bases, leaving 8 bases of the junction unmatched. This CDR3 is CASSLHSGRLNEQFF. CDR3 coding DNA: TGCGCCAGCAGCCTGCATAGCGGGAGATTAAATGAGCAGTTCTTC.